The next 22 T cell receptor beta chains were all read from a single sample in a study of T-cell reconstitution after alpha-beta-depleted transplantation in children. Preparing the TCRbeta library involved the use of unique molecular identifiers. Each CDR3 protein gets one entry after TCRdb re-called the PCR reads with MiXCR. Of 300,000 to 400,000 distinct CDR3 sequences listed, about 16% were seen once; the top ten hold around 38%. The sample was PBMCs, mostly from graft donor cells, taken 360 days after TCRalphabeta/CD19-depleted stem cell transplant. These receptor sequences come from a male patient between 2 and 15 years old who had a stem cell transplant for acute lymphoblastic leukemia, so the T cells may come from the graft donor.

This clonotype was seen only a few times. The genes are TRBV27 and TRBJ2-7; the D is unclear. Germline V gene data show CDR1 as MNHEY and CDR2 as SMNVEV (reference sequence). The CDR3 consists of 15 residues. Trimming removed 2 bases from V and 3 bases from J, with 14 bases in between. The CDR3 nucleotides read TGTGCCAGCAGTTTAGGCGCCGACACAAACTACGAGCAGTACTTC. It encodes CASSLGADTNYEQYF.

This clonotype was counted a few times. The chain links TRBV9 to TRBJ2-1; TRBD2 matches 10 bases. The J segment lost 5 bases and the V segment lost 3 bases, leaving 5 bases of the junction unmatched. CDR3 length: 15 residues. Per germline, CDR1 SGDLS and CDR2 YYNGEE. This chain's CDR3 is CASSASGRRNNEQFF. CDR3 sequence (DNA): TGTGCCAGCAGCGCTAGCGGGAGAAGGAACAATGAGCAGTTCTTC.

This clonotype was detected ten times or more. The gene calls are TRBV13 and TRBJ2-1; 10 bases are a match to TRBD2. This CDR3 is 15 amino acids long. CDR1 and CDR2 from the germline V gene are PRHDT and FYEKMQ (reference sequence). J lost 9 bases, V lost 5 bases, and 10 bases had no gene match. CDR3 residues: CASSIQREGLGEQFF. The CDR3 DNA is TGTGCCAGCAGCATCCAGCGGGAGGGGCTAGGTGAGCAGTTCTTC.

The rearrangement uses TRBV6-2 or TRBV6-3 and TRBJ2-7; 9 bases match TRBD2. Germline CDR1 reads MNHEY; CDR2 reads SVGEGT. J lost 3 bases, V lost 6 bases, and 12 bases had no gene match. The CDR3 has 16 amino acids. CDR3 region: CASSQIVAGGLYEQYF. The CDR3 DNA reads as TGTGCCAGCAGCCAGATAGTGGCGGGAGGGCTCTACGAGCAGTACTTC.

This chain links TRBV18 with TRBJ2-1; D ambiguous. CDR1 is KGHSH and CDR2 is LQKENI in the germline V gene. The CDR3 is made up of 14 amino acids. Trimming stripped 8 bases from V and 0 bases from J, with 11 bases between. In DNA, the CDR3 is TGTGCCAGCACCCTCCTTTCCTCCTACAATGAGCAGTTCTTC. Protein sequence: CASTLLSSYNEQFF.

A few counts support this clonotype. The chain recombines TRBV29-1 with TRBJ2-5; D ambiguous. Germline assignment: CDR1 SQVTM and CDR2 ANQGSEA. This CDR3 is built from 11 residues. Trimming shortened V by 3 bases and J by 5 bases, and 7 bases separated the two germline ends. This chain's CDR3 is CSVDLGETQYF. DNA of the CDR3: TGCAGCGTTGACCTGGGGGAGACCCAGTACTTC.

J is TRBJ1-1 and V is TRBV3-1; D unresolved. Trimming shortened V by 1 base and J by 0 bases, and 9 bases separated the two germline ends. CDR1 LGHDT and CDR2 YNNKEL come from the germline V gene (reference sequence). The length of the CDR3 is 15 residues. CDR3: CASSQAAMMNTEAFF. The CDR3 coding sequence is TGTGCCAGCAGCCAAGCGGCCATGATGAACACTGAAGCTTTCTTT.

V usage is TRBV10-3 and J usage is TRBJ1-1; D remains unclear. The CDR3 contains 13 residues. CDR1 and CDR2 from the germline V gene are ENHRY and SYGVKD. V was cut by 10 bases and J by 2 bases, with 14 bases left in between. CDR3 sequence reads: CATGALDNTEAFF. CDR3 DNA: TGTGCCACCGGAGCACTGGATAACACTGAAGCTTTCTTT.

This clonotype was seen a handful of times. The chain uses TRBV5-1 and TRBJ2-1; 10 nucleotides match TRBD2. Germline trimming cut 7 bases from V and 5 bases from J; bases unmatched to any gene: 6. Per the germline V gene, CDR1 is SGHRS and CDR2 is YFSETQ. This CDR3 is 14 amino acids long. This CDR3 is CASRAGGSHNEQFF. The CDR3 DNA reads TGCGCCAGCCGAGCGGGAGGGTCACACAATGAGCAGTTCTTC.

This clonotype was counted a few times. The J gene is TRBJ1-2, the V gene TRBV5-6; the D gene is possibly TRBD1 (5 bases). V was shortened by 0 bases and J by 0 bases, with 9 bases between the two germline ends. This CDR3 has 15 amino acids. CDR1 is SGHDT, CDR2 YYEEEE, per germline. Here the CDR3 reads CASSLALTANYGYTF. CDR3 bases: TGTGCCAGCAGCTTGGCCCTGACAGCTAACTATGGCTACACCTTC.

This clonotype has a handful of counts. The rearrangement links TRBV4-2 to TRBJ2-1; 8 bases are shared with TRBD2. Trimming at V came to 3 bases and at J to 0 bases, leaving 13 bases not matched to a gene. The CDR3 sequence is 19 residues long. Germline CDR1 and CDR2: LGHNA and YNFKEQ. This CDR3 reads CASSQRLAISLSSYNEQFF. The CDR3 coding sequence is TGTGCCAGCAGCCAGAGACTAGCGATCAGCTTATCCTCCTACAATGAGCAGTTCTTC.

This clonotype was seen a handful of times. The chain employs TRBV28 and TRBJ2-4, with 8 bases aligning to TRBD2. Per the germline V gene, CDR1 is MDHEN and CDR2 is SYDVKM. The length of the CDR3 is 14 residues. J was trimmed by 8 bases and V by 2 bases; bases with no gene match: 5. CDR3 nucleotides: TGTGCCAGCAGTTTAGGCGGGAGGTTAGACATTCAGTACTTC. Translated, it gives CASSLGGRLDIQYF.

This chain uses TRBV4-2 with TRBJ1-2; 8 positions match TRBD1. The CDR3 runs 18 residues. Trimming cost V 1 base and J 3 bases; bases outside gene matches: 13. Germline loops: CDR1 LGHNA, CDR2 YNFKEQ. CDR3: CASSQGRQGAGRDYGYTF. CDR3 DNA: TGTGCCAGCAGCCAAGGCCGCCAGGGGGCTGGTCGGGACTATGGCTACACCTTC.

This chain uses TRBV20-1 with TRBJ2-5; maybe TRBD2 (6 bases). Trimming shortened V by 6 bases and J by 4 bases, and 15 bases separated the two germline ends. Germline CDR1 and CDR2: DFQATT and SNEGSKA (reference sequence). This CDR3 contains 13 residues. The CDR3 DNA is TGCAGTGCCCCCCCGCCGGGACTAGAGACCCAGTACTTC. Amino acids: CSAPPPGLETQYF.

The V call is TRBV20-1, the J call TRBJ1-4; D might be TRBD1 (6 bases). The length of the CDR3 is 14 residues. Looked up from germline, CDR1 is DFQATT and CDR2 is SNEGSKA (reference sequence). Trimming cost V 0 bases and J 4 bases, with 9 bases left between them. CDR3 residues: CSARDTGINEKLFF. The CDR3 nucleotides read TGCAGTGCTAGAGATACAGGGATTAATGAAAAACTGTTTTTT.

The V call is TRBV27, the J call TRBJ2-7; D is ambiguous. The CDR3 has 13 residues. Germline assignment: CDR1 MNHEY and CDR2 SMNVEV (reference sequence). The ends were cut back, 0 bases at V and 4 bases at J, with 7 bases in the middle. The CDR3 region is CASSLSPYYEQYF. The CDR3 nucleotides read TGTGCCAGCAGTTTATCTCCGTATTACGAGCAGTACTTC.

This clonotype occurred a few times. The V call is TRBV12-3 or TRBV12-4, the J call TRBJ2-1; D unresolved. V was clipped by 3 bases and J by 9 bases, with 9 bases between them. The CDR3 has 12 residues. CDR3 coding DNA: TGTGCCAGCAGTTTCATTCCCGGTGAGCAGTTCTTC. Its translation is CASSFIPGEQFF.

This clonotype showed up just a few times. This chain uses TRBV5-6 with TRBJ2-2, with no clear D. V gave up 3 bases and J gave up 8 bases, with 11 bases separating them. CDR1 SGHDT and CDR2 YYEEEE come from the germline V gene. The CDR3 totals 13 residues. The CDR3 sequence is CASSSLGRGELFF. The CDR3 region has the DNA TGTGCCAGCAGCTCCCTTGGTAGAGGGGAGCTGTTTTTT.

This clonotype occurred a few times. This chain joins TRBV5-1 and TRBJ2-1; 7 nucleotides match TRBD2. There are 19 residues in the CDR3. In germline, CDR1 is SGHRS, CDR2 YFSETQ. J was trimmed by 4 bases and V by 3 bases; bases with no gene match: 19. The CDR3 nucleotides are TGCGCCAGCAGCTCACTGGCGGGAGTCCGGGCGGTGGGGTACAATGAGCAGTTCTTC. As protein: CASSSLAGVRAVGYNEQFF.

This clonotype was observed a few times. The CDR3 protein is CASSLRGGRGQETQYF. The CDR3 DNA reads as TGTGCCAGCAGCTTACGCGGGGGGCGAGGGCAAGAGACCCAGTACTTC. J is TRBJ2-5 and V is TRBV7-2; TRBD2 agrees at 8 bases. V trimming: 2 bases; J trimming: 2 bases; junction bases outside the gene matches: 7. There are 16 residues in the CDR3. The germline CDR1 and CDR2 sequences are SGHTA and FQGNSA.

This clonotype was counted a few times. This sequence joins TRBV12-3 or TRBV12-4 and TRBJ1-1, with a possible D match to TRBD1 (5 bases). With 1 base removed from V and 8 bases from J, the gap between germline ends came to 11 bases. The CDR3 extends over 13 amino acids. CDR3 DNA sequence: TGTGCCAGCAGTTTAGTTTCGACAGCAGAAGCTTTCTTT. Translation: CASSLVSTAEAFF.

This sequence joins TRBV19 and TRBJ1-5, with TRBD1 identical over 10 bases. J lost 11 bases, V lost 5 bases, and 6 bases had no gene match. CDR1 is LNHDA and CDR2 is SQIVND in the germline V gene (reference sequence). The CDR3 runs to 13 residues. The CDR3 coding sequence is TGTGCCAGTAGTGCCGGACAGGGGGTGGCCCAGCATTTT. Translation gives CASSAGQGVAQHF.